The next 23 T cell receptor beta chains were all read from a single sample in a study of T cells in Graves' hyperthyroidism and ophthalmopathy. TCR beta CDR3 regions were amplified from RNA. Initially, a first-round RT-PCR of the TCR CDR3 employed the HTBI primer set. One entry per CDR3 protein, called by TCRdb with MiXCR from the multiplex PCR reads. Found here are approximately 300,000 distinct CDR3 sequences, roughly 15% of them singletons; the top ten hold approximately 31%. The sequencing input was blood. Every receptor here comes from a man aged 25-45 years with Graves' hyperthyroidism.

This clonotype was counted only a few times. This chain joins TRBV3-1 and TRBJ2-7; D possibly matches TRBD1 or TRBD2 (5 bases each). Trimming cost V 0 bases and J 5 bases, with 8 bases left between them. This CDR3 is 13 amino acids long. Germline V gene lookup returns CDR1 LGHDT and CDR2 YNNKEL (reference sequence). The CDR3 region is CASSQEWGNEQYF. Written as DNA, the CDR3 is TGTGCCAGCAGCCAAGAATGGGGGAACGAGCAGTACTTC.

This chain connects TRBV20-1 to TRBJ2-1; 7 bases map to TRBD2. TRBJ2-7 matches the DNA end more closely, so the J call is doubtful. The CDR3 has 15 residues. Germline V gene data show CDR1 as DFQATT and CDR2 as SNEGSKA (reference sequence). The CDR3 nucleotides are TGCAGTGCCACCGGACGGGGGGTACTCTACAATGAGCAGTACTTC. This gives the protein CSATGRGVLYNEQYF.

About this clonotype: Its ends do not fully match the called genes, so a read error is possible. The genes are TRBV5-4 and TRBJ2-1; no reliable D call. CDR3 size: 12 residues. Germline-derived CDR1 and CDR2 are SGHNT and YYREEE (reference sequence). DNA of the CDR3: TGCGGATTTAGCCTCTCCTACAATGAGCAGTTCTTC. Translating it yields CGFSLSYNEQFF.

V is TRBV29-1 and J is TRBJ2-2, with no clear D. V lost 4 bases and J lost 7, with 13 bases in between. Per the germline V gene, CDR1 is SQVTM and CDR2 is ANQGSEA. This CDR3 is 13 amino acids long. CDR3 in DNA: TGCAGCGTTGGGGGTGGGCGGAACGGGGAGCTGTTTTTT. Translating it yields CSVGGGRNGELFF.

Only a few counts were recorded for this clonotype. The genes are TRBV7-6 and TRBJ2-4; TRBD2 aligns across 9 bases. CDR1 and CDR2 from the germline V gene are SGHVS and FNYEAQ. The CDR3 sequence is 16 residues long. V lost 3 bases to trimming and J lost 5 bases; unmatched junction nucleotides: 8. The CDR3 DNA sequence: TGTGCCAGCAGCTTTGTCACTAGCGGGTATCAAAACATTCAGTACTTC. Translation: CASSFVTSGYQNIQYF.

J is TRBJ2-7 and V is TRBV20-1, with D possibly TRBD2 on 5 matching bases. Germline values: CDR1 DFQATT, CDR2 SNEGSKA (reference sequence). V was trimmed by 4 bases and J by 2 bases, leaving 12 bases between them. CDR3 length equals 13 residues. Here the CDR3 reads CSAKSGSAYEQYF. The CDR3 DNA reads TGCAGTGCTAAGAGCGGAAGTGCCTACGAGCAGTACTTC.

A note on this clonotype: Mismatch with germline at one junction end may stem from a read error. The chain carries TRBV5-1 and TRBJ2-6; D may be TRBD1 (5 bases). The CDR3 runs to 14 residues. Germline assignment: CDR1 SGHRS and CDR2 YFSETQ. As DNA, the CDR3 is TGCGCCAGCAGAGTAACATCTGGGGCCAACGTCCCGACTTTC. The encoded protein is CASRVTSGANVPTF.

This clonotype occurred many times. The chain uses TRBV29-1 and TRBJ1-1; the D is unclear. V gave up 4 bases and J gave up 3 bases, with 6 bases separating them. Germline V gene sequence: CDR1 SQVTM, CDR2 ANQGSEA. The CDR3 loop spans 11 amino acids. CDR3 loop: CSVGLDTEAFF. The DNA for the CDR3 is TGCAGCGTTGGATTGGACACTGAAGCTTTCTTT.

This clonotype has only a few counts. V gene TRBV20-1 combines with J gene TRBJ1-6, with D unclear. The CDR3 runs 13 residues. From germline, CDR1 is DFQATT and CDR2 SNEGSKA (reference sequence). The V end lost 2 bases, the J end lost 14 bases, and 16 bases lay between the germline ends. In DNA form, the CDR3 reads TGCAGTGCTAGACAGGACGTAGGTTTTGCCCTCCACTTT. Amino acid sequence: CSARQDVGFALHF.

This clonotype was found a few times. The rearrangement joins TRBV25-1 to TRBJ2-5; D remains unclear. The germline V gene encodes CDR1 MGHDK and CDR2 SYGVNS. This CDR3 is built from 13 residues. V was clipped by 5 bases and J by 5 bases, with 12 bases between them. The CDR3 DNA reads TGTGCCAGCAGTCGGACGGCCAGGGAGACCCAGTACTTC. Translation gives CASSRTARETQYF.

CDR3 nucleotide sequence: TGTGCCAGCAGTGATGGGAGCTCCTATAATTCACCCCTCCACTTT. Residues: CASSDGSSYNSPLHF. The chain links TRBV2 to TRBJ1-6; D unclear. The germline V gene has CDR1 SNHLY and CDR2 FYNNEI. CDR3 size: 15 residues. The V end was cut by 3 bases, the J end by 0 bases, with 6 bases between.

The chain couples TRBV29-1 to TRBJ2-3; maybe TRBD1 (5 bases). CDR1 is SQVTM, CDR2 ANQGSEA, per germline. The CDR3 extends over 14 amino acids. V was clipped by 1 base and J by 1 base, with 9 bases between them. CDR3 sequence (DNA): TGCAGCGTTGAAGGACAGTGGGGCACAGATACGCAGTATTTT. Its translation: CSVEGQWGTDTQYF.

This clonotype was picked up many times. DNA for the CDR3: TGTGCCAGCAGCTTAGCGTCGGGAACCGGTGAAGCTTTCTTT. As protein: CASSLASGTGEAFF. The chain links TRBV7-2 to TRBJ1-1, with D uncertain. The V end lost 0 bases, the J end lost 7 bases, and 12 bases lay between the germline ends. Germline values: CDR1 SGHTA, CDR2 FQGNSA. The CDR3 extends over 14 amino acids.

Many counts were recorded for this clonotype. V gene TRBV5-1 combines with J gene TRBJ2-1; D remains unclear. Germline V gene lookup returns CDR1 SGHRS and CDR2 YFSETQ. Trimming left V 2 bases short and J 6 bases short, with 12 bases between. The CDR3 runs 14 residues. Here the CDR3 DNA reads TGCGCCAGCAGCTTTAGTCCTCCGGGCAATGAGCAGTTCTTC. It yields the protein CASSFSPPGNEQFF.

This clonotype showed up just a few times. This rearrangement joins TRBV3-1 to TRBJ1-4; perhaps TRBD1 as D (5 bases). V lost 0 bases to trimming and J lost 3 bases, with 8 bases between them. This CDR3 spans 15 amino acids. Germline CDR1 is LGHDT and CDR2 is YNNKEL (reference sequence). CDR3 in DNA: TGTGCCAGCAGCCAAGATCCGGGGCCTAATGAAAAACTGTTTTTT. Translated: CASSQDPGPNEKLFF.

This rearrangement joins TRBV29-1 to TRBJ2-7, with TRBD1 matching 9 bases. J gave up 2 bases and V 4 bases, and 6 bases lay outside the gene matches. CDR1 is SQVTM and CDR2 is ANQGSEA in the germline V gene. This CDR3 has 14 residues. In nucleotides, the CDR3 is TGCAGCGTTGTGGGACAGGGAAAGGCCTACGAGCAGTACTTC. This translates into CSVVGQGKAYEQYF.

This clonotype has more than one count but fewer than ten. CDR3 in amino acids: CASSHAGELFF. CDR3 nucleotides: TGTGCCAGCAGCCATGCCGGGGAGCTGTTTTTT. This chain connects TRBV3-1 to TRBJ2-2; the D is unclear. The germline V and J ends were trimmed by 3 bases and 6 bases, with 2 bases remaining between them. The germline V gene encodes CDR1 LGHDT and CDR2 YNNKEL (reference sequence). This CDR3 has 11 residues.

This clonotype was seen a few times. The chain uses TRBV19 and TRBJ1-5; no clear D gene. The germline V and J ends were trimmed by 2 bases and 2 bases, with 16 bases remaining between them. Germline CDR1 LNHDA, CDR2 SQIVND (reference sequence). The CDR3 runs 17 residues. CDR3 sequence: CASSILPELGGNQPQHF. The CDR3 DNA follows: TGTGCCAGTAGTATACTCCCGGAACTCGGGGGCAATCAGCCCCAGCATTTT.

This clonotype was seen at least ten times. This chain's CDR3 is CASGEVPTDTQYF. CDR3 DNA: TGTGCCAGCGGGGAGGTCCCCACAGATACGCAGTATTTT. V and J are TRBV6-5 and TRBJ2-3; D possibly corresponds to TRBD2 (6 bases). CDR3 length: 13 residues. From germline, CDR1 is MNHEY and CDR2 SVGAGI. Trimming cost V 8 bases and J 2 bases, with 11 bases left between them.

This clonotype has only a few counts. This chain uses TRBV20-1 with TRBJ1-3; D not certain. This CDR3 spans 13 amino acids. Deletions cut 3 bases from V and 5 bases from J, with 11 bases between. The germline gives CDR1 DFQATT, CDR2 SNEGSKA (reference sequence). The CDR3 here is CSAREQRRNTIYF. CDR3 bases: TGCAGTGCTAGGGAACAGCGACGAAACACCATATATTTT.

Ten or more counts support this clonotype. The chain combines TRBV6-6 with TRBJ2-7; D is perhaps TRBD1 or TRBD2 (6 bases each). This CDR3 spans 16 amino acids. Trimming pared 2 bases from V and 5 bases from J, leaving 19 bases between. The V gene's germline CDR1 is MNHNY and CDR2 SVGAGI (reference sequence). CDR3 DNA sequence: TGTGCCAGCAGTTACCGGGACTGGACAGCTGGAAACGAGCAGTACTTC. This encodes CASSYRDWTAGNEQYF.

This clonotype was found many times. The CDR3 loop is CASSAFDSSMGTQYF. Written as DNA, the CDR3 is TGTGCCAGCAGTGCTTTCGACAGCTCGATGGGGACCCAGTACTTC. The genes are TRBV2 and TRBJ2-5; D possibly corresponds to TRBD1 (5 bases). The V and J ends lost 4 bases and 7 bases respectively, with 19 bases between them. The CDR3 is 15 amino acids. CDR1 and CDR2 (germline): SNHLY, FYNNEI.

This clonotype was found a few times. The CDR3 loop reads CASSPSQRGSYNEQFF. Here the CDR3 DNA reads TGTGCCAGCAGCCCCTCCCAGCGGGGCTCCTACAATGAGCAGTTCTTC. The chain recombines TRBV7-9 with TRBJ2-1; 7 positions agree with TRBD2. Looked up from germline, CDR1 is SEHNR and CDR2 is FQNEAQ (reference sequence). This CDR3 contains 16 residues. Losses at the gene ends were 5 bases for V and 0 bases for J; bases not matched to a gene: 7.